The rows below give T cell receptor beta chains drawn from one sample of a study of blood T cell repertoires in COVID-19. Assay: immunoSEQ multiplex PCR; the TCRdb copy retains only in-frame clones and omits some. Of around 320,000 clones in the sample, about 91% are singletons; the top ten hold about 7%. The source material was peripheral blood. These receptors originate from a woman aged 30 to 39 who had recovered from COVID-19. CDR3s leave out the opening cysteine and the closing phenylalanine or tryptophan. A row's size may be missing; if present it is once, few, many or a size class.

cdr3_aa j_call clone_size v_call
ASSLARWETQY TRBJ2-5 . TRBV7-2
ASRPGTGSGYGYT TRBJ1-2 . TRBV28
ASSFSSSGSYEQY TRBJ2-7 . TRBV28
ASSGQGVHTEAF TRBJ1-1 . TRBV28
ASSTGTGGDTQY TRBJ2-3 . TRBV5-1
ASSRGASFNYGYT TRBJ1-2 . TRBV11-2
ASSQGTVGGNTIY TRBJ1-3 . TRBV5-1
ASSLDKNTEAF TRBJ1-1 . TRBV11-3
ASSQGGRRGGNTEAF TRBJ1-1 . TRBV14
SASRPVGGYEQY TRBJ2-7 once TRBV20-1
ASSLIAGQYNEQF TRBJ2-1 . TRBV5-1
ASSFSGQMNTEAF TRBJ1-1 . TRBV5-4
ASSLWQSEQF TRBJ2-1 . TRBV7-9
ASQQGAREKLF TRBJ1-4 . TRBV7-2
AWNPTGWNQPQH TRBJ1-5 once TRBV30
ASSELTGGTEAF TRBJ1-1 . TRBV9
ASRDTSGSMNTEAF TRBJ1-1 . TRBV11-2
ASSPQRGETQY TRBJ2-5 . TRBV12-3/TRBV12-4
ASSWTGGANYGYT TRBJ1-2 . TRBV5-6
ASSDRQSTDTQY TRBJ2-3 . TRBV7-8
ASSKTGDEQY TRBJ2-7 . TRBV2
ASSGTGGRSNQPQH TRBJ1-5 once TRBV27
ASSQKEDSYYEQY TRBJ2-7 . TRBV4-3
SASQGQGKAEAF TRBJ1-1 . TRBV20-1
ASSRGQGVGNEQF TRBJ2-1 . TRBV5-4
ATSRELLGAAGELF TRBJ2-2 . TRBV15
ASSYSSAGWEQY TRBJ2-7 . TRBV6-6
ASSPPAVPPQH TRBJ1-5 . TRBV18
ASSLGARGAPYNEQF TRBJ2-1 . TRBV7-2
ASSLARGLGYGYT TRBJ1-2 . TRBV7-2
ASRYGQNTGELF TRBJ2-2 . TRBV28
ASLSFGDQPQH TRBJ1-5 few TRBV19
ASSLGRGLGNTEAF TRBJ1-1 . TRBV5-1
ASSQRTGANYGYT TRBJ1-2 . TRBV4-1
ASSLGYRRGTDTQY TRBJ2-3 . TRBV11-2
ASSLSRGIGYT TRBJ1-2 . TRBV5-6
SASGLSQAF TRBJ1-1 . TRBV20-1
ASSLHPQGTYEQY TRBJ2-7 . TRBV7-2
ASSSWTGLAFTDTQY TRBJ2-3 . TRBV5-1
ASSIARSGGNTGELF TRBJ2-2 . TRBV19
ASSQDDPSQPQH TRBJ1-5 . TRBV14
AWSIGTQY TRBJ2-3 once TRBV30
ASSDSKYPMNTEAF TRBJ1-1 few TRBV27
ASSKSGLSNEQF TRBJ2-1 . TRBV21-1
ASRRGRMSSYEQY TRBJ2-7 . TRBV11-1
ASSRGVYNEQF TRBJ2-1 . TRBV14
ASSETGRYEQY TRBJ2-7 . TRBV9
ASSNFPTGLGGYT TRBJ1-2 . TRBV7-3
ASKRTGASGNTIY TRBJ1-3 . TRBV28
ASSAGTGRVYGYT TRBJ1-2 . TRBV2
ASSQDGQGVETQY TRBJ2-5 . TRBV3-1/TRBV3-2
SVLGQGLGEQY TRBJ2-7 . TRBV29-1
ASSSRTWVAGELF TRBJ2-2 once TRBV5-4
ASSVWTGGLNGYT TRBJ1-2 . TRBV28
ASSPTDRAGNTIY TRBJ1-3 . TRBV18
ASSRQGRYGYT TRBJ1-2 . TRBV28
ASSWDRGTEAF TRBJ1-1 . TRBV5-5
ASSRSGGATDTQY TRBJ2-3 . TRBV3-1/TRBV3-2